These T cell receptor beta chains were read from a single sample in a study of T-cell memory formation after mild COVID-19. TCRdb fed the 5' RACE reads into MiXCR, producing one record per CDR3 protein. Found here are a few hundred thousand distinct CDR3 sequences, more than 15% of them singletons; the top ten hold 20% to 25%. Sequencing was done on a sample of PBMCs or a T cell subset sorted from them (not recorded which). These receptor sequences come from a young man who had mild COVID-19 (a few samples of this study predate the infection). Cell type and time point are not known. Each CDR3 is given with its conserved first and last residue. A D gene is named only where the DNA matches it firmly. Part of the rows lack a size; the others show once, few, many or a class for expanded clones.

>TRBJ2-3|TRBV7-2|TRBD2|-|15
CASSLPGGYADTQYF
TGTGCCAGCAGCTTACCCGGGGGGTATGCAGATACGCAGTATTTT
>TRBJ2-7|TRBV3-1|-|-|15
CASNPKRGILYEQYF
TGTGCCAGCAACCCGAAGAGGGGCATACTCTACGAGCAGTACTTC
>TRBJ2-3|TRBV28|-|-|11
CASSRLDTQYF
TGTGCCAGCAGCCGCCTAGATACGCAGTATTTT
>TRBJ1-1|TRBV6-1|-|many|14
CASSELGPNTEAFF
TGTGCCAGCAGTGAATTGGGACCGAACACTGAAGCTTTCTTT
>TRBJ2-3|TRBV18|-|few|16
CASSPPSRGGIDTQYF
TGTGCCAGCTCACCACCCAGCAGGGGCGGCATAGATACGCAGTATTTT
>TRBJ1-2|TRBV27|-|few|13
CASSLRGGYGYTF
TGTGCCAGCAGTTTAAGGGGGGGCTATGGCTACACCTTC
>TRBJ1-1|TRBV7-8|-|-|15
CASSPWTVRDTEAFF
TGTGCCAGCAGCCCGTGGACAGTTAGGGACACTGAAGCTTTCTTT
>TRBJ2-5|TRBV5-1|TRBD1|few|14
CASSLPGQEETQYF
TGCGCCAGCAGCTTGCCGGGACAGGAAGAGACCCAGTACTTC
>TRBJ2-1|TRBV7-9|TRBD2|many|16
CASSFLAGESYNEQFF
TGTGCCAGCAGCTTTCTAGCGGGGGAGTCCTACAATGAGCAGTTCTTC
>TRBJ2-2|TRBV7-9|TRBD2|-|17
CASSPTTGTSSAGELFF
TGTGCCAGCAGCCCAACCACCGGGACTAGTTCCGCCGGGGAGCTGTTTTTT
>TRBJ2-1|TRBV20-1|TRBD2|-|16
CSPSGLAGGPYNEQFF
TGCAGTCCTTCGGGCCTAGCGGGGGGGCCCTACAATGAGCAGTTCTTC
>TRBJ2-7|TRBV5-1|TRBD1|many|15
CASSLGAGGAYEQYF
TGCGCCAGCAGCTTGGGCGCAGGGGGCGCGTATGAGCAGTACTTC
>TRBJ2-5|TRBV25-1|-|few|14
CASSEWASQETQYF
TGTGCCAGCAGTGAATGGGCCAGCCAAGAGACCCAGTACTTC
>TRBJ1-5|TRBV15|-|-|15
CATSQGQWGDQPQHF
TGTGCCACCAGCCAAGGACAGTGGGGCGATCAGCCCCAGCATTTT